What follows is one T cell receptor beta chain and its context. Sequencing used immunoSEQ multiplex PCR; TCRdb keeps in-frame clones, though not all of them. The sample includes roughly 190,000 clones, about 86% of them seen just once. The CDR3 runs 15 residues. V lost 5 bases to trimming and J lost 6 bases; unmatched junction nucleotides: 8. The germline CDR1 and CDR2 sequences are MDHEN and SYDVKM. The entry originates in a study of blood T cell repertoires in COVID-19. About the research overall: T cells, B-cell-depleted T cells, or PBMCs provided the cDNA or gDNA that served as material.

This receptor was identified in a woman over 75 in a cohort sampled during active or convalescent COVID-19. The source material was peripheral blood. The chain links TRBV28 to TRBJ2-7, with 12 bases that match TRBD2. The DNA for the CDR3 is TGTGCCAGCAGTCCATCGACTAGCGGGGGCCTCGAGCAGTACTTC. Amino acid sequence: CASSPSTSGGLEQYF.